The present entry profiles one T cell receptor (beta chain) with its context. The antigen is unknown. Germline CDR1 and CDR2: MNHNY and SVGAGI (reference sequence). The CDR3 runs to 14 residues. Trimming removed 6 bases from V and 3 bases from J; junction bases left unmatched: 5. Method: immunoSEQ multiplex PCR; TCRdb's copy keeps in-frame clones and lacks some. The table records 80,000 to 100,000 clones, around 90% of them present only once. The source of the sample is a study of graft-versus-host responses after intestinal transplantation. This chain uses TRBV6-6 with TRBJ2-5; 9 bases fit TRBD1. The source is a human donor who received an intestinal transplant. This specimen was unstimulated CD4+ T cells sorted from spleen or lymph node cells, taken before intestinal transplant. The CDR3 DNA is TGTGCCAGCAGGGAAACAGGGGGCAAAGAGACCCAGTACTTC. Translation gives CASRETGGKETQYF.